This entry lists 27 T cell receptor beta chains sequenced from one sample in a study of T cell changes during pregnancy in multiple sclerosis. Repertoires were generated with immunoSEQ multiplex PCR, while TCRdb's copy carries only in-frame clones and drops some. In the table there are about 75,000 clones, 90% to 95% of which are singletons. The material sequenced was CD4+ T cells from peripheral blood mononuclear cells, taken after pregnancy. The receptors derive from a female donor with multiple sclerosis, enrolled in a pregnancy study.

This chain uses TRBV10-3 with TRBJ2-3, with 12 bases aligning to TRBD2. Germline CDR1 and CDR2: ENHRY and SYGVKD. The length of the CDR3 is 15 residues. V was clipped by 6 bases and J by 2 bases; unmatched bases: 3. DNA for the CDR3: TGTGCCATCAGCAGGACTAGCGGGGCCACAGATACGCAGTATTTT. Its translation is CAISRTSGATDTQYF.

This rearrangement joins TRBV27 to TRBJ2-2; 8 nucleotides match TRBD1. J was trimmed by 3 bases and V by 6 bases; bases with no gene match: 3. Germline CDR1 is MNHEY and CDR2 is SMNVEV (reference sequence). This CDR3 is 14 amino acids long. CDR3 loop: CASSWTGYTGELFF. Written as DNA, the CDR3 is TGTGCCAGCAGCTGGACAGGGTACACCGGGGAGCTGTTTTTT.

This clone was seen only once. V gene TRBV15 combines with J gene TRBJ2-7; D perhaps matches TRBD1 (8 bases). The CDR3 has 15 amino acids. Trimming removed 3 bases at V and 2 bases at J, with 14 bases between. Per germline, CDR1 LNHNV and CDR2 YYDKDF (reference sequence). The DNA of the CDR3 is TGTGCCACCAGCAGGGGGGAGGGACAGGCCTACGAGCAGTACTTC. Its translation: CATSRGEGQAYEQYF.

This clone was observed once. This chain joins TRBV6-1 and TRBJ1-1, with 8 bases aligning to TRBD1. The germline V gene has CDR1 MNHNS and CDR2 SASEGT. Germline trimming cut 6 bases from V and 3 bases from J; bases unmatched to any gene: 3. This CDR3 has 13 amino acids. In DNA form, the CDR3 reads TGTGCCAGCAGACACAGGGGGGACACTGAAGCTTTCTTT. Its protein product is CASRHRGDTEAFF.

This clone was seen a single time. The chain employs TRBV5-1 and TRBJ2-1, with TRBD1 identical over 10 bases. The CDR3 is 16 amino acids. CDR1 and CDR2 (germline): SGHRS, YFSETQ. Germline trimming cut 3 bases from V and 0 bases from J; bases unmatched to any gene: 3. This CDR3 is CASSSTGGHSYNEQFF. The CDR3 nucleotides read TGCGCCAGCAGCTCGACAGGGGGCCACTCCTACAATGAGCAGTTCTTC.

This clone appeared once. The J gene is TRBJ1-5, the V gene TRBV25-1, with D possibly being TRBD1 (5 bases). This CDR3 contains 16 residues. V was cut by 8 bases and J by 6 bases, with 23 bases left in between. Germline V gene data show CDR1 as MGHDK and CDR2 as SYGVNS. For the CDR3, the DNA is TGTGCCAGCCCTGCCTGCGGGGACTGGTCGGGTCAGCCCCAGCATTTT. As protein: CASPACGDWSGQPQHF.

The chain employs TRBV7-3 and TRBJ2-1; possibly TRBD2 for D (5 bases). The CDR3 contains 15 residues. The germline V and J ends were trimmed by 2 bases and 3 bases, with 11 bases remaining between them. CDR1 and CDR2 (germline): SGHTA, FQGTGA. The CDR3 DNA is TGTGCCAGCAGCTTAGAGCTAGCTAGCTACAATGAGCAGTTCTTC. Amino acid sequence: CASSLELASYNEQFF.

This chain uses TRBV5-8 with TRBJ2-5; TRBD1 matches at 7 bases. Trimming took 0 bases from V and 5 from J; bases not matched to a gene: 7. This CDR3 region has 15 residues. Looked up from germline, CDR1 is SGHTS and CDR2 is YDEGEE. CDR3 coding DNA: TGTGCCAGCAGCTTGGCCGACAGGGTAGTCGAGACCCAGTACTTC. This gives the protein CASSLADRVVETQYF.

The gene calls are TRBV7-9 and TRBJ1-1; 8 positions match TRBD1. CDR1 is SEHNR and CDR2 is FQNEAQ in the germline V gene (reference sequence). The CDR3 runs 17 residues. V dropped 4 bases and J dropped 0; count of bases not matched to a gene: 10. The CDR3 DNA follows: TGTGCCAGCAGCTCCCGGACAGGGAGGGTGATGAACACTGAAGCTTTCTTT. As protein: CASSSRTGRVMNTEAFF.

The chain has TRBV28 and TRBJ2-1, with 12 bases aligning to TRBD2. The germline CDR1 and CDR2 sequences are MDHEN and SYDVKM. This CDR3 spans 18 amino acids. V was clipped by 6 bases and J by 6 bases; unmatched bases: 15. The CDR3 nucleotides are TGTGCCAGCAGCTCCGGTCTAGCGGGAGGGCCGATGAGCAATGAGCAGTTCTTC. It translates to CASSSGLAGGPMSNEQFF.

This chain links TRBV23-1 with TRBJ2-7; 7 nucleotides align to TRBD1. TRBV23-1 is classed as an ORF, of uncertain function. The CDR3 sequence is 17 residues long. V trimming: 0 bases; J trimming: 4 bases; junction bases outside the gene matches: 12. CDR3 bases: TGCGCCAGCAGTCAATCGTGTAGATTCGGGACAGCTTACGAGCAGTACTTC. Protein sequence: CASSQSCRFGTAYEQYF.

The CDR3 DNA reads as TGTGCCAGCAGCCAGATACAGGGGTCCAATCAGCCCCAGCATTTT. This gives the protein CASSQIQGSNQPQHF. The chain recombines TRBV4-2 with TRBJ1-5; 7 bases match TRBD1. The CDR3 has 15 residues. Germline loops: CDR1 LGHNA, CDR2 YNFKEQ. Losses at the gene ends were 3 bases for V and 3 bases for J; bases not matched to a gene: 5.

The chain joins TRBV28 to TRBJ1-5; 8 bases are shared with TRBD1. Trimming took 4 bases from V and 5 from J; bases not matched to a gene: 10. The CDR3 is made up of 16 amino acids. Germline CDR1 reads MDHEN; CDR2 reads SYDVKM. CDR3 sequence reads: CASSSVRNRGDQPQHF. The CDR3 nucleotides are TGTGCCAGCAGTTCAGTAAGGAACAGGGGGGATCAGCCCCAGCATTTT.

This clone was observed once. V and J are TRBV6-4 and TRBJ2-3; a weak D match, TRBD2 (6 bases). With 2 bases removed from V and 7 bases from J, the gap between germline ends came to 19 bases. From germline, CDR1 is MRHNA and CDR2 SNTAGT. This CDR3 region has 16 residues. The CDR3 sequence: CASSDGPGLPSHTQYF. The DNA for the CDR3 is TGTGCCAGCAGTGACGGCCCGGGACTGCCATCCCATACGCAGTATTTT.

The V gene is TRBV27, the J gene TRBJ2-2; tentative D call: TRBD2 (6 bases). Per germline, CDR1 MNHEY and CDR2 SMNVEV (reference sequence). Trimming removed 3 bases from V and 7 bases from J, with 18 bases in between. The CDR3 covers 16 residues. For the CDR3, the DNA is TGTGCCAGCAGTTTTGCGGGGTCCATCACGAGCGGGGAGCTGTTTTTT. Translating it yields CASSFAGSITSGELFF.

The genes are TRBV29-1 and TRBJ2-5; 7 bases are shared with TRBD1. The CDR3 totals 15 residues. The J segment lost 5 bases and the V segment lost 8 bases, leaving 17 bases of the junction unmatched. CDR1 SQVTM and CDR2 ANQGSEA come from the germline V gene. The CDR3 sequence: CSPITTSTGIETQYF. The CDR3 DNA reads as TGCAGCCCCATCACTACTTCGACAGGGATCGAGACCCAGTACTTC.

The V gene is TRBV28, the J gene TRBJ2-3; 8 bases are a match to TRBD1. V shed 6 bases and J 4 bases; nucleotides not matched to a gene: 12. CDR1 and CDR2 (germline): MDHEN, SYDVKM. The CDR3 is made up of 16 amino acids. The CDR3 region is CASSPLGQGGPDTQYF. The DNA of the CDR3 is TGTGCCAGCAGCCCTCTCGGACAGGGAGGCCCAGATACGCAGTATTTT. Full variable domain (remainder filled in from reference TRBV28 and TRBJ2-3): DVKVTQSSRYLVKRTGEKVFLECVQDMDHENMFWYRQDPGLGLRLIYFSYDVKMKEKGDIPEGYSVSREKKERFSLILESASTNQTSMYLCASSPLGQGGPDTQYFGPGTRLTVL.

The chain uses TRBV29-1 and TRBJ2-7, with D possibly matching TRBD1 (6 bases). The germline CDR1 and CDR2 sequences are SQVTM and ANQGSEA. V lost 7 bases and J lost 3, with 16 bases in between. The CDR3 loop spans 13 amino acids. The CDR3 DNA is TGCAGCGCTGGGAGCAGGGGCGACTACGAGCAGTACTTC. Translating it yields CSAGSRGDYEQYF.

J is TRBJ1-1 and V is TRBV7-9, with TRBD1 identical over 7 bases. There are 15 residues in the CDR3. The germline CDR1 and CDR2 sequences are SEHNR and FQNEAQ (reference sequence). The J segment lost 0 bases and the V segment lost 6 bases, leaving 7 bases of the junction unmatched. This chain's CDR3 is CASSPKGTVNTEAFF. The CDR3 coding sequence is TGTGCCAGCAGTCCGAAGGGGACAGTGAACACTGAAGCTTTCTTT.

The CDR3 spells CASSETSGVQETQYF. CDR3 nucleotides: TGTGCCAGCAGTGAAACTAGCGGGGTGCAAGAGACCCAGTACTTC. The chain carries TRBV6-1 and TRBJ2-5; 10 bases are shared with TRBD2. Trimming took 2 bases from V and 2 from J; bases not matched to a gene: 2. CDR1 is MNHNS and CDR2 is SASEGT in the germline V gene. The CDR3 runs to 15 residues.

The genes are TRBV30 and TRBJ2-1; 7 positions agree with TRBD2. Germline CDR1 is GTSNPN and CDR2 is SVGIG (reference sequence). V trimming: 5 bases; J trimming: 15 bases; junction bases outside the gene matches: 13. The CDR3 spans 12 residues. Here the CDR3 reads CAWGRPQGGRFF. Here the CDR3 DNA reads TGTGCCTGGGGGCGGCCCCAGGGAGGGCGGTTCTTC.

This chain uses TRBV15 with TRBJ2-1, with 12 bases fitting TRBD2. The germline CDR1 and CDR2 sequences are LNHNV and YYDKDF (reference sequence). The ends lost 1 base at V and 7 bases at J; junction bases unmatched: 2. The CDR3 extends over 15 amino acids. In DNA, the CDR3 is TGTGCCACCAGCAGAGGGACTAGCGGGAAGAATGAGCAGTTCTTC. This encodes CATSRGTSGKNEQFF.

The CDR3, as DNA: TGTGCTAGTGGTTTGGGGGTCGGGCATCGAGGGGAGCAGTACTTC. The encoded protein is CASGLGVGHRGEQYF. V usage is TRBV12-5 and J usage is TRBJ2-7, with D possibly TRBD2 on 5 matching bases. With 1 base removed from V and 7 bases from J, the gap between germline ends came to 17 bases. The CDR3 is made up of 15 amino acids. Germline lookup yields CDR1 LGHNT and CDR2 FRNRAP.

V gene TRBV25-1 combines with J gene TRBJ1-1; 7 bases map to TRBD1. This CDR3 has 13 residues. J lost 3 bases, V lost 5 bases, and 3 bases had no gene match. From germline, CDR1 is MGHDK and CDR2 SYGVNS. CDR3 DNA: TGTGCCAGCAGTTACAGGGGAGACACTGAAGCTTTCTTT. It specifies CASSYRGDTEAFF.

This CDR3 is CASSLTVNTGELFF. CDR3 coding DNA: TGCGCCAGCAGCTTGACTGTAAACACCGGGGAGCTGTTTTTT. The V gene is TRBV5-1, the J gene TRBJ2-2; D remains unclear. This CDR3 has 14 residues. Trimming cost V 1 base and J 2 bases, with 6 bases left between them. Germline CDR1 is SGHRS and CDR2 is YFSETQ.

The V call is TRBV5-1, the J call TRBJ2-1; D perhaps matches TRBD2 (6 bases). Deletions cut 3 bases from V and 1 base from J, with 20 bases between. CDR3 length: 18 amino acids. The germline V gene encodes CDR1 SGHRS and CDR2 YFSETQ. The CDR3 protein is CASSSKGSEGTSYNEQFF. Here the CDR3 DNA reads TGCGCCAGCAGCTCGAAAGGATCGGAGGGCACATCCTACAATGAGCAGTTCTTC.

This chain uses TRBV11-2 with TRBJ2-7, with D maybe TRBD2 (5 bases). In germline, CDR1 is SGHAT, CDR2 FQNNGV. V lost 5 bases and J lost 0, with 14 bases in between. The CDR3 has 15 amino acids. For the CDR3, the DNA is TGTGCCAGCAGCGATTACGGGATCCCCTCCTACGAGCAGTACTTC. Protein sequence: CASSDYGIPSYEQYF.